This T cell receptor (beta chain) emerged from a study of blood T cell repertoires in COVID-19. In this sample, this clone turned up once. V was clipped by 6 bases and J by 0 bases; unmatched bases: 2. This CDR3 has 14 amino acids. Germline values: CDR1 SQVTM, CDR2 ANQGSEA. Measured with immunoSEQ multiplex PCR; TCRdb has only the in-frame clones, and not every one. The table has approximately 91,000 clones, roughly 71% seen once. Sequenced material: peripheral blood. This receptor was obtained from an elderly woman with acute or convalescent COVID-19. This chain joins TRBV29-1 and TRBJ1-5; 10 nucleotides align to TRBD1. The CDR3 DNA reads as TGCAGCGTCGGACAGGGGGATAGCAATCAGCCCCAGCATTTT. Translated: CSVGQGDSNQPQHF.